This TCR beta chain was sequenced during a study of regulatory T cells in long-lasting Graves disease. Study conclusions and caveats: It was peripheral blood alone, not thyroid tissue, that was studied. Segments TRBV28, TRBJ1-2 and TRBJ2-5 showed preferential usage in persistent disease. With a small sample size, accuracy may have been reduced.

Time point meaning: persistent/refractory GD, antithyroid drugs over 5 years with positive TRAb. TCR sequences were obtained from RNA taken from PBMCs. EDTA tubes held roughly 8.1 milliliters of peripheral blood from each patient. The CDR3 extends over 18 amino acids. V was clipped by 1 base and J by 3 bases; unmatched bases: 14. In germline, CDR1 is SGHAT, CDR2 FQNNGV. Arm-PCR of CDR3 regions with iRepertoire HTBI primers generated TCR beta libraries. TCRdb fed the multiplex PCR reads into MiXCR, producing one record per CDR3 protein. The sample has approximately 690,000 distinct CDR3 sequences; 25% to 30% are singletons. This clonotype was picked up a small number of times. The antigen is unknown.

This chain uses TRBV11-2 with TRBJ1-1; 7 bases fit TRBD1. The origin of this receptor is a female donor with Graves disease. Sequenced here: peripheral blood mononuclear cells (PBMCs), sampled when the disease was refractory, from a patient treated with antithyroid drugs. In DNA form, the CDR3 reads TGTGCCAGCAGCTTAGGATGGAACAGGGGCCTTTATGACACTGAAGCTTTCTTT. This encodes CASSLGWNRGLYDTEAFF.